The clone carrying this T cell receptor (beta chain) was recorded only once. The antigen is undetermined. Other nucleotide sequences from this sample produce the same CDR3. The CDR3 spans 13 residues. With V trimmed by 5 bases and J by 1 base, 2 bases remained unmatched. Germline CDR1 MDHEN, CDR2 SYDVKM. The data are from a study of cytomegalovirus exposure and HLA in healthy donors. Study-wide results and caveats: Later analysis showed TCR association rates varying by HLA locus, highest for DRB1 and lowest for HLA-C. Researchers reported from a later analysis that most CMV-associated TCR beta chains appeared HLA-restricted.

60 Vbeta and 13 Jbeta primers were used in PCR. Sequenced by immunoSEQ multiplex PCR; TCRdb stores in-frame clones only, minus some. The table records approximately 130,000 clones, approximately 72% of them present only once. The receptor was isolated from a woman between 45 and 65 years old in good health and CMV-seropositive. The sequenced material came from PBMCs. The V gene is TRBV28, the J gene TRBJ2-7; 7 bases agree with TRBD1. CDR3 in amino acids: CASSPGQSYEQYF. CDR3 nucleotides: TGTGCCAGCAGTCCGGGACAGTCCTACGAGCAGTACTTC.